The present entry profiles one T cell receptor beta chain with its context. This clone's antigen is unknown. The input lacks base qualities; no much larger clone sits a single base away. Libraries were built with the immunoSEQ multiplex PCR assay. For TCR sequencing, RNA was extracted from every sample and reverse transcribed into cDNA to serve as template. First-strand cDNA was synthesized with SuperScript III using a 2:1 mix of oligo-dT and random hexamers. Amplification bias was assessed with a synthetic immune receptor repertoire, and residual bias was removed computationally. The published analysis was carried out like this. After raw reads were preprocessed to remove errors, the CDR3 was defined following IMGT conventions as running from the conserved cysteine to phenylalanine. Clonality was computed by normalizing Shannon entropy by log2 of the number of productive unique TCRs and subtracting the result from 1. Whether each scalp clone was CD4 or CD8 was inferred by checking scalp TCRbeta sequences against the CD4 and CD8 repertoires from sorted blood. The clones in this table, taken by TCRdb from immuneACCESS, are in-frame only. Not every clone is retained; where verified, under half of the shortfall comes from an unresolved V gene, and the cause of the rest is unknown. That table is the source of V, J and clone size, and D and trimming were worked out from the DNA. This sample comprises some 110,000 clones, roughly 60% of them detected only once. The ten most abundant clones make up under 35% of the sample.

The CDR3 holds 13 amino acids from the cysteine to the phenylalanine. Only CDR3 DNA is held: 39 bases, read in frame from base 1. Unmatched junction bases come to 7, with V trimmed by 2 bases and J by 10 bases. The data belong to a study of CD8+ T cells in alopecia areata (dated by TCRdb to 2017 to 2018). Notes on the research overall: The treated patients took part in an open-label pilot trial in which moderate-to-severe alopecia areata was treated with oral tofacitinib at 5 to 10 mg twice daily. Tofacitinib was administered for 6 to 18 months, and 6 months of follow-up off drug were then conducted to assess delayed response and recurrence. Biopsies were taken from tofacitinib-treated patients at baseline and at 4 and 24 weeks of treatment, and a later scalp biopsy was taken in several of the tofacitinib-treated patients. In both human patients and the C3H/HeJ mouse model, the study applied high-throughput TCRbeta sequencing to look at T cell clonal expansion in alopecia areata. In treated patients, disease severity was measured using the SALT score, which gives the percentage of scalp surface area affected. TCRbeta CDR3 regions were amplified by immunoSEQ multiplex PCR with 35 Vbeta forward and 13 Jbeta reverse primers. On the human side, TCRbeta sequencing was run on scalp tissue and on sorted CD4+ and CD8+ peripheral blood T cells from healthy controls and from alopecia areata patients with either patchy or totalis/universalis disease. RNA was extracted with the PAXgene miRNA kit for fixed scalp, the miRNeasy kit for PBMCs, and the RNeasy kit for mouse skin. Clonality in the scalp was compared among normal scalp (n=4), patchy alopecia areata scalp (n=8), and alopecia totalis/universalis scalp (n=8).

Taken with the paper, the label for time point translates to: 4 weeks on oral tofacitinib. The sample's treatment or condition label is to be understood as: oral pan-JAK inhibitor, 5-10 mg twice daily. From alopecia areata patients, peripheral blood was collected along with lesional scalp punch biopsies. PBMCs were isolated by density centrifugation and stained for CD3, CD4 and CD8, and CD4+ and CD8+ T cells were sorted on a FACSAria. General findings and caveats noted by the study authors: With tofacitinib, both scalp clonality and the number of expanded CD8+ clones among the top 100 scalp clones went down significantly. Shared TCR sequences between patients were less evident than in mice, which may be partly attributable to HLA diversity in the patient population. During tofacitinib treatment, many expanded lesional clones stuck around in both scalp and blood, and this persistence may partly explain why relapse happens after treatment is stopped. Compared with normal scalp, lesional scalp had higher clonality and more expanded CD8+ clones, particularly in alopecia totalis/universalis, a pattern that suggests antigenic drive. Unlike mouse skin, which is dominated by gammadelta T cells, normal human skin has resident alphabeta T cells that are also sequenced, and this complicates analysis of the scalp TCR repertoire. Because the treated cohort was small and had just a single nonresponder, larger studies are needed to establish links between baseline CD8+ expansion and response.

The material sequenced was CD8+ T cells sorted from blood, taken at week 4, from a patient treated with tofacitinib. The receptor was isolated from a human donor with alopecia areata. The rearranged chain carries TRBV23-1 and TRBJ1-1, with 7 bases aligning to TRBD1. TRBV23-1 is treated as an ORF (open reading frame) with a function not yet certain. The nucleotide sequence reads as follows: TGCGCCAGCAGTCAAACCGGGACAGCTGCAGCTTTCTTT. Translated, this gives CASSQTGTAAAFF.